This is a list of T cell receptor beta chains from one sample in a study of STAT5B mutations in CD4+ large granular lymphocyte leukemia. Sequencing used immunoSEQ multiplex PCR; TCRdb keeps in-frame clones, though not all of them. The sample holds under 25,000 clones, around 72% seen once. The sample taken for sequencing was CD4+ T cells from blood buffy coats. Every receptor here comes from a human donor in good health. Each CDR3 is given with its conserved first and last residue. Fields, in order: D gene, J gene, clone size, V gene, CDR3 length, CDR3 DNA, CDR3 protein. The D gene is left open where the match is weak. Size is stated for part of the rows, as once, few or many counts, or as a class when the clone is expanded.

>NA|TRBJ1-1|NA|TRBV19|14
TGTGCCAGTACCCCGGGACACGAAGGGACTGAAGCTTTCTTT
CASTPGHEGTEAFF
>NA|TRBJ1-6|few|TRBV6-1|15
TGTGCCAGCAGTGCTTTGGACAGTGTTAATTCACCCCTCCACTTT
CASSALDSVNSPLHF
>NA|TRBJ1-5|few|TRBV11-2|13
TGTGCCAGCAGCTTACAGGGGAATCAGCCCCAGCATTTT
CASSLQGNQPQHF
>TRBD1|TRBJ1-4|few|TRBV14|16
TGTGCCAGCAGCCGGACAGGTACCGCAACTAATGAAAAACTGTTTTTT
CASSRTGTATNEKLFF
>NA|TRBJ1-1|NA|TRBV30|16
TGTGCCGGGGCGGGAGGCGGAAATATGAAGAACACTGAAGCTTTCTTT
CAGAGGGNMKNTEAFF
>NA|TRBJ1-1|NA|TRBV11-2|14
TGTGCCAGCAGCTTCAGAGGGGCCCCTTCTGAAGCTTTCTTT
CASSFRGAPSEAFF
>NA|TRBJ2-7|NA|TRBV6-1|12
TGTGCCAGCAGTTTTGGGGGGAATGAGCAGTACTTC
CASSFGGNEQYF
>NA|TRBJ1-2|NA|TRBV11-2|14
TGTGCCAGCAGTCCACTAGGGGATTTCGATGGCTACACCTTC
CASSPLGDFDGYTF
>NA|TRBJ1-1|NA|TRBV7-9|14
TGTGCCAGCAGCTTCGGGACGGCGAACACTGAAGCTTTCTTT
CASSFGTANTEAFF
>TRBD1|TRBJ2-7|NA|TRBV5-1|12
TGCGCCAGTCGACAGGGTTTGGGCGAGCAGTACTTC
CASRQGLGEQYF
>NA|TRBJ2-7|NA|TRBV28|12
TGTGCCAGCAGTTTGGGCCACTACGAGCAGTACTTC
CASSLGHYEQYF
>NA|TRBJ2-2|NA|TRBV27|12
TGTGCCAGCAGTTTTCTGACCGGGGAGCTGTTTTTT
CASSFLTGELFF
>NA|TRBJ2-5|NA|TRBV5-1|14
TGCGCCAGCAGCTCCGGAGGGGCTGGGGAGACCCAGTACTTC
CASSSGGAGETQYF
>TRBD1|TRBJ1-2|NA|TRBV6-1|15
TGTGCCAGCAGGACCCGGACAGGGGGAAACTATGGCTACACCTTC
CASRTRTGGNYGYTF
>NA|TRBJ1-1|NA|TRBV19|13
TGTGCCAGTAGTCCCCTGCCGGGGGACGAAGCTTTCTTT
CASSPLPGDEAFF
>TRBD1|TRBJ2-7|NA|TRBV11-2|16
TGTGCCAGCAGCTCATTCGGGACAGGGGTTTCCTACGAGCAGTACTTC
CASSSFGTGVSYEQYF
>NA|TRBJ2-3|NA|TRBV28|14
TGTGCCAGCAGTCGATCACAGGGTGAAGATACGCAGTATTTT
CASSRSQGEDTQYF
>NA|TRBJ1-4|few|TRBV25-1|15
TGTGCCAGCAGTGACCACGGGGTGAGAGGTGAAAAACTGTTTTTT
CASSDHGVRGEKLFF
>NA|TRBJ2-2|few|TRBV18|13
TGTGCCAGCTCTACGGAAGGGACAACTCAGGTGTTTTTT
CASSTEGTTQVFF
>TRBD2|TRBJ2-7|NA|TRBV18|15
TGTGCCAGCTCATCGGGACTAGCGGGGTCCTACGAGCAGTACTTC
CASSSGLAGSYEQYF
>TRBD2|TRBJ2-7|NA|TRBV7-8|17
TGTGCCAGCAGCTTAGCGCGTGTGAGCGGGGGTCTCTACGAGCAGTACTTC
CASSLARVSGGLYEQYF
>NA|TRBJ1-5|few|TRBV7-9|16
TGTGCCAGCAGCTTAGTCGGCGGGGGATTCAATCAGCCCCAGCATTTT
CASSLVGGGFNQPQHF
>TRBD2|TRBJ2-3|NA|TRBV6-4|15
TGTGCCAGCAGTGCGCTAGCGGGGGGGCAAGATACGCAGTATTTT
CASSALAGGQDTQYF
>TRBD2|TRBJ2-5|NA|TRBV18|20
TGTGCCAGCTCACCATCCGCAGGGGCCGGACTAGCGGGGGGCCAAGAGACCCAGTACTTC
CASSPSAGAGLAGGQETQYF
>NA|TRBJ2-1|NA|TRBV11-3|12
TGTGCCAGCAGCGAAAGGTGGAATGAGCAGTTCTTC
CASSERWNEQFF
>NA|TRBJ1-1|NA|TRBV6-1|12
TGTGCCGGCAAAAGGCTGAACACTGAAGCTTTCTTT
CAGKRLNTEAFF
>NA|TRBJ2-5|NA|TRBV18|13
TGTGCCAGCTCACTCGGCCTCCAAGAGACCCAGTACTTC
CASSLGLQETQYF
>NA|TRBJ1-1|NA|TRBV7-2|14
TGTGCCAGCAGCTTACGGGGGACGGACACTGAAGCTTTCTTT
CASSLRGTDTEAFF
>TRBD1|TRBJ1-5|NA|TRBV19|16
TGTGCCAGTAGTATAGCCGACAGGGTCGGCAATCAGCCCCAGCATTTT
CASSIADRVGNQPQHF
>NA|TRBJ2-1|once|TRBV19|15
TGTGCCAGTAGTATGGGGCAGGGTCCCTACAATGAGCAGTTCTTC
CASSMGQGPYNEQFF
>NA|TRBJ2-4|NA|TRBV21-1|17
TGTGCCAGCAGCACCCGAGGGAGAGGGGAAGCCAAAAACATTCAGTACTTC
CASSTRGRGEAKNIQYF
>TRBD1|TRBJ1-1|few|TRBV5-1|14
TGCGCCAGCAGCTTGACAGGGGAGAACACTGAAGCTTTCTTT
CASSLTGENTEAFF
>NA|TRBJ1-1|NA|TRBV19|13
TGTGCCAGTAGTAGAAATTTGTTGGATGAAGCTTTCTTT
CASSRNLLDEAFF
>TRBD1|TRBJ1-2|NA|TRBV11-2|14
TGTGCCAGCAGCGAAGGGACAGCTAACTATGGCTACACCTTC
CASSEGTANYGYTF
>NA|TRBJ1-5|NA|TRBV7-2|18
TGTGCCAGCAGCTTAGTGGGGGGCATGGGGGCGTTGTATCAGCCCCAGCATTTT
CASSLVGGMGALYQPQHF
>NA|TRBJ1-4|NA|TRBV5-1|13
TGCGCCAGCAGCAGGGCAGTAGGCGAAAAACTGTTTTTT
CASSRAVGEKLFF
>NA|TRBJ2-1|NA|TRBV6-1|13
TGTGCCAGCAGGACTTCGGGGGTCAATGAGCAGTTCTTC
CASRTSGVNEQFF
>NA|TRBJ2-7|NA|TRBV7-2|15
TGTGCCAGCAGCTTAGATCCGGGGACGAACTACGAGCAGTACTTC
CASSLDPGTNYEQYF
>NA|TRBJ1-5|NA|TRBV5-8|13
TGTGCCAGCAGCCTGGACACCTATCAGCCCCAGCATTTT
CASSLDTYQPQHF
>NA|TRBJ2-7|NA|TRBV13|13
TGTGCCAGCAGCAGCAGACTGGCTATCGAGCAGTACTTC
CASSSRLAIEQYF
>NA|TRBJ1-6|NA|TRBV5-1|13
TGCGCCAGCAGCTTGGTCTCTGATTCACCCCTCCACTTT
CASSLVSDSPLHF
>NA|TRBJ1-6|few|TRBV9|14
TGTGCCAGCAGCGTAGGGACAGATAATTCACCCCTCCACTTT
CASSVGTDNSPLHF
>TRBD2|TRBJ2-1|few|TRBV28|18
TGTGCCAGCAGGATTACGGGACTAGCGGGGGGCTCCTACAATGAGCAGTTCTTC
CASRITGLAGGSYNEQFF